This TCR beta chain is from a study of post-analysis software for immune sequencing data. Broader study findings: Patients had higher frequencies than controls of five TRBV segments, including TRBV5-6, TRBV5-1 and TRBV20-1. Diversity measured as normalized Chao1 was significantly lower in multiple sclerosis patients than in controls.

On this clonotype: The antigen is not known.

The V end was cut by 4 bases, the J end by 8 bases, with 14 bases between. The CDR3 is 13 residues long. Germline V CDR1 and CDR2: MNHEY, SVGAGI. Prepared libraries of TCR beta cDNA carried unique molecular identifiers. T cells numbering roughly 0.85 to 11 million gave rise to 500,000 to 600,000 cDNA molecules. TCRdb independently ran MiXCR on the PCR reads; one entry per CDR3 protein. Here the sample spans about 800,000 distinct CDR3 sequences, about 27% being singletons. The sequenced sample consisted of blood. This rearrangement joins TRBV6-5 to TRBJ1-2; no definite D call. The sequence was collected from a girl under 18 with multiple sclerosis. The chain's CDR3 is CASSSMDVLGYTF. The CDR3 nucleotides read TGTGCCAGCAGTTCGATGGACGTTTTGGGCTACACCTTC.